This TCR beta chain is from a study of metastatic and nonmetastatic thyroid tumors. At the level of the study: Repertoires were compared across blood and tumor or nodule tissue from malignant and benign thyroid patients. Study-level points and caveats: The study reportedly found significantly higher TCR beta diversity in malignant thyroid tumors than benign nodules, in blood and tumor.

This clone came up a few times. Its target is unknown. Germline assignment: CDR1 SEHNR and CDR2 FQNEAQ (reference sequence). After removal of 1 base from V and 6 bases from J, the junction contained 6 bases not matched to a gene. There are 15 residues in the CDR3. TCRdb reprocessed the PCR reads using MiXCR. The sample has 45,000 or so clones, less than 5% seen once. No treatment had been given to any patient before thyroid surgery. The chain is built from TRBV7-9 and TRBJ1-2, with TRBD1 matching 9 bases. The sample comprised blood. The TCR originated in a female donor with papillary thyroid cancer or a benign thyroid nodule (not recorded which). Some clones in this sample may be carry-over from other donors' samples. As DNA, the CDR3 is TGTGCCAGCAGCTTAGAGGGACAGGGTGCGGATGGCTACACCTTC. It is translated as CASSLEGQGADGYTF.